These T cell receptor beta chains were read from a single sample in a study of T cell repertoires in cytomegalovirus infection. TCRdb ran MiXCR on the reads and lists one entry per CDR3 protein. The sample has hundreds of thousands of distinct CDR3 sequences, roughly a quarter seen once; the top ten hold less than 9.5%. The sample taken for sequencing was CD8+ T cells from PBMCs. The receptors were sampled from a human donor in good health (CMV status not recorded). Some clones in this sample may be carry-over from other donors' samples. CDR3s include the opening cysteine and the closing phenylalanine or tryptophan. A D gene is named only where the DNA matches it firmly. The listing skips clone size in some rows; elsewhere it reads once, few, many or a size class.

TRBJ1-4	13	few	-	TRBV14	CASSEYGTRKLFF	TGTGCCAGCAGCGAATACGGGACTCGTAAACTGTTTTTT
TRBJ1-6	15	many	-	TRBV7-3	CASSLNAKWNSPLHF	TGTGCCAGCAGCTTAAATGCGAAGTGGAATTCACCCCTCCACTTT
TRBJ1-4	16	few	-	TRBV6-5	CASSYSIGPPTEKLFF	TGTGCCAGCAGTTACTCGATTGGACCCCCGACGGAAAAACTGTTTTTT
TRBJ2-1	13	few	-	TRBV20-1	CSANGVSYNEQFF	TGCAGTGCTAATGGGGTGTCCTACAATGAGCAGTTCTTC
TRBJ2-3	15	-	-	TRBV28	CASSFFAGATDMQYF	TGTGCCAGCAGTTTTTTTGCGGGGGCCACAGATATGCAGTATTTT
TRBJ2-5	16	-	-	TRBV20-1	CSARGNGGTEQETQYF	TGCAGTGCTAGAGGGAACGGAGGGACGGAGCAAGAGACCCAGTACTTC
TRBJ1-2	11	-	-	TRBV29-1	CSAEERHGYTF	TGCAGCGCGGAAGAGAGACATGGCTACACCTTC
TRBJ2-2	15	few	TRBD2	TRBV20-1	CSARERAGGSGELFF	TGCAGTGCTAGAGAACGAGCGGGGGGTAGCGGGGAGCTGTTTTTT
TRBJ2-1	12	-	-	TRBV20-1	CSAEPAYNEQFF	TGCAGTGCGGAGCCGGCCTACAATGAGCAGTTCTTC
TRBJ1-2	14	few	-	TRBV29-1	CSVSIPGQSYGYTF	TGCAGCGTATCTATCCCGGGACAAAGCTATGGCTACACCTTC
TRBJ1-4	14	few	TRBD1	TRBV4-3	CASSQVQGEEKLFF	TGCGCCAGCAGCCAAGTGCAGGGGGAAGAAAAACTGTTTTTT
TRBJ2-7	14	-	-	TRBV28	CASSLNRALYEQYF	TGTGCCAGCAGTTTAAACCGGGCGCTCTACGAGCAGTACTTC
TRBJ1-2	12	-	TRBD1	TRBV25-1	CASRGQGYGYTF	TGTGCCAGCAGGGGACAGGGCTATGGCTACACCTTC
TRBJ1-1	14	-	-	TRBV5-4	CASSRKGGGTEAFF	TGTGCCAGCAGCCGTAAGGGCGGGGGGACTGAAGCTTTCTTT
TRBJ2-1	14	many	TRBD1	TRBV7-2	CASSVQGRLNEQFF	TGTGCCAGCAGCGTACAGGGGAGACTCAATGAGCAGTTCTTC
TRBJ1-3	17	-	-	TRBV28	CASSFPPGTRSGNTIYF	TGTGCCAGCAGTTTCCCCCCCGGGACACGCTCTGGAAACACCATATATTTT
TRBJ1-2	14	-	TRBD1	TRBV4-2	CASSHSGQGEGYTF	TGTGCCAGCAGCCATTCTGGACAGGGGGAAGGCTACACCTTC
TRBJ1-4	17	few	TRBD1	TRBV7-9	CASSLGDRGSTNEKLFF	TGTGCCAGCAGCTTAGGGGACAGAGGCTCAACTAATGAAAAACTGTTTTTT
TRBJ1-1	13	-	-	TRBV7-9	CASSLVGQPEAFF	TGTGCCAGCAGCTTAGTAGGGCAGCCTGAAGCTTTCTTT
TRBJ2-2	12	-	-	TRBV7-3	CASRDDTGELFF	TGTGCCAGCAGAGACGACACCGGGGAGCTGTTTTTT
TRBJ2-1	15	-	TRBD1	TRBV7-9	CASSAPGTGDHEQFF	TGTGCCAGCAGCGCACCCGGGACAGGGGACCATGAGCAGTTCTTC
TRBJ1-1	12	-	-	TRBV5-6	CASSLGTRPAFF	TGTGCCAGCAGCTTGGGAACACGGCCAGCTTTCTTT
TRBJ2-1	17	many	TRBD2	TRBV7-2	CASSPTPGTSGYNEQFF	TGTGCCAGCAGCCCGACCCCCGGGACTAGCGGGTACAATGAGCAGTTCTTC
TRBJ2-1	15	many	-	TRBV7-6	CASSLVYVSYNEQFF	TGTGCCAGCAGCTTAGTTTACGTCTCCTACAATGAGCAGTTCTTC
TRBJ2-7	16	few	-	TRBV19	CASSIEYDGPTYEQYF	TGTGCCAGTAGTATAGAATACGATGGTCCGACCTACGAGCAGTACTTC
TRBJ2-1	12	many	-	TRBV6-5	CASRMGVNEQFF	TGTGCCAGCAGGATGGGCGTCAATGAGCAGTTCTTC
TRBJ2-2	15	few	-	TRBV6-5	CASRTAMPYTGELFF	TGTGCCAGCCGAACCGCGATGCCTTATACCGGGGAGCTGTTTTTT